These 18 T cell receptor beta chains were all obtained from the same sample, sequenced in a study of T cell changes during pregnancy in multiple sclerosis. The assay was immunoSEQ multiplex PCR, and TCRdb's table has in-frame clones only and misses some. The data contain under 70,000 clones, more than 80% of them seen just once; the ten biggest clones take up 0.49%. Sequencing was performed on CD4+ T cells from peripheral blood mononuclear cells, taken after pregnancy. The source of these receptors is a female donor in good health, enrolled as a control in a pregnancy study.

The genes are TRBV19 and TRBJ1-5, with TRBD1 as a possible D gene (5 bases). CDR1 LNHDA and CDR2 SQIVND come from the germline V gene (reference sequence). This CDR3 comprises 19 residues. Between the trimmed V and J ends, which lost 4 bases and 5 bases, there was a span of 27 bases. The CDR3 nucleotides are TGTGCCAGTAGTAAGGTTCGTGGGGCAGTAGGTGCCCATCATCAGCCCCAGCATTTT. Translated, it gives CASSKVRGAVGAHHQPQHF.

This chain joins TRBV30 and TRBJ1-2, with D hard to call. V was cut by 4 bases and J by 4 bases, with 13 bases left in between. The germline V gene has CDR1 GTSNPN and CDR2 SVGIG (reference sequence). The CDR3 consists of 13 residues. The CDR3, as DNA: TGTGCCTGGACTATTCACTATTCCTATGGCTACACCTTC. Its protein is CAWTIHYSYGYTF.

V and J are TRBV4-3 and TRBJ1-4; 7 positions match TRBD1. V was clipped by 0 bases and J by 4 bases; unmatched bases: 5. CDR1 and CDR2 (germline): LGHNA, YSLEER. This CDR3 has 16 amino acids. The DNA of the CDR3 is TGCGCCAGCAGCCAAGACCCGGACAGGAGTAATGAAAAACTGTTTTTT. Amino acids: CASSQDPDRSNEKLFF.

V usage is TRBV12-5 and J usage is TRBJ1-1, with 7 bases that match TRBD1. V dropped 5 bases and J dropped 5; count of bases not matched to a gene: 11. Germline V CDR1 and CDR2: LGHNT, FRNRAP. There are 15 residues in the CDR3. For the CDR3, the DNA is TGTGCTAGTGGTCTGGGACAGCGTCTAGGAACTGAAGCTTTCTTT. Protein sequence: CASGLGQRLGTEAFF.

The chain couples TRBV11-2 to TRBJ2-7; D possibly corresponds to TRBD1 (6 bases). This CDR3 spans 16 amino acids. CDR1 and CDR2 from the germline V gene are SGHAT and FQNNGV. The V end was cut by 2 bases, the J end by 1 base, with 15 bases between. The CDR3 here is CASSLQQGQRSYEQYF. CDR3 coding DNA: TGTGCCAGCAGCTTACAGCAGGGGCAAAGGTCCTACGAGCAGTACTTC.

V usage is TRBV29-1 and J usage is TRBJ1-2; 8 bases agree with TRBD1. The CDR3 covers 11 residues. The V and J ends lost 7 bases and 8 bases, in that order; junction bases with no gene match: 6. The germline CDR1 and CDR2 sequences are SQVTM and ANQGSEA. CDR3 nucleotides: TGCAGCGCCTGGACAGGGAGCGGCTACACCTTC. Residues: CSAWTGSGYTF.

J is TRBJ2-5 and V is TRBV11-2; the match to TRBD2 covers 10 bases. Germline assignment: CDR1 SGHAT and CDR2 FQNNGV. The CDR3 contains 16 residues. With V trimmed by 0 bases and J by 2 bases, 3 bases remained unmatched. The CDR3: CASSLDMTSGQETQYF. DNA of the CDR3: TGTGCCAGCAGCTTAGATATGACTAGCGGGCAAGAGACCCAGTACTTC.

CDR3 DNA: TGTGCCAGCAGCGTGGGGTCCCGGGACTACCGAATCTCTAGCACAGATACGCAGTATTTT. Translating gives CASSVGSRDYRISSTDTQYF. The gene calls are TRBV9 and TRBJ2-3, with 7 bases that match TRBD2. J lost 0 bases, V lost 2 bases, and 18 bases had no gene match. This CDR3 region has 20 residues. Per the germline V gene, CDR1 is SGDLS and CDR2 is YYNGEE.

DNA of the CDR3: TGTGCCAGCAGCTTAAATCGGGGGGGGCGGCAAGAGACCCAGTACTTC. The encoded protein is CASSLNRGGRQETQYF. This chain joins TRBV5-4 and TRBJ2-5, with 8 bases that match TRBD2. The germline V gene encodes CDR1 SGHNT and CDR2 YYREEE (reference sequence). The CDR3 consists of 16 residues. V lost 2 bases, J lost 2 bases, and 8 bases stayed unmatched.

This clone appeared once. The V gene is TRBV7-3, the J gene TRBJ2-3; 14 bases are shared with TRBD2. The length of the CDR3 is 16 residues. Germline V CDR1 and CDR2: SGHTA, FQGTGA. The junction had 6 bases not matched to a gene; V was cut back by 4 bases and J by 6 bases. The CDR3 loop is CASSSGLAGVGDTQYF. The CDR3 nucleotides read TGTGCCAGCAGCTCGGGACTAGCGGGGGTGGGGGATACGCAGTATTTT.

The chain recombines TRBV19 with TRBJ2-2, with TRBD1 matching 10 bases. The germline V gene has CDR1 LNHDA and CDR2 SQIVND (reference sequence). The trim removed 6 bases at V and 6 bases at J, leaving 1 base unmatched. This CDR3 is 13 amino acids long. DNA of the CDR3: TGTGCCAGTAGGACAGGGGGCGCCGGGGAGCTGTTTTTT. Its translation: CASRTGGAGELFF.

CDR3: CASSQVRQGQSSYNEQFF. The CDR3 DNA sequence: TGCGCCAGCAGCCAAGTAAGGCAGGGTCAATCCTCCTACAATGAGCAGTTCTTC. This sequence joins TRBV4-1 and TRBJ2-1, with D tentatively TRBD1 (5 bases). The germline gives CDR1 MGHRA, CDR2 YSYEKL. Trimming shortened V by 1 base and J by 0 bases, and 16 bases separated the two germline ends. The CDR3 loop spans 18 amino acids.

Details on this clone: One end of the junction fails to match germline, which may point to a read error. The chain's CDR3 is CASSLASNEQYF. The CDR3 bases are TGTGCCAGCAGCCTAGCTAGCAACGAGCAGTACTTC. The genes are TRBV7-6 and TRBJ2-7, with D perhaps TRBD2 (5 bases). This CDR3 has 12 residues. Germline lookup yields CDR1 SGHVS and CDR2 FNYEAQ.

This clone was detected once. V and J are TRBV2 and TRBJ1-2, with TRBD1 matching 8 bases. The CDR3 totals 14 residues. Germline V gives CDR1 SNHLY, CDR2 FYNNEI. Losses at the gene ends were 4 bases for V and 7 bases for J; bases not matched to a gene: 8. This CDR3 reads CASSVAGGSGGYTF. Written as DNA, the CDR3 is TGTGCCAGCAGTGTTGCAGGGGGCTCAGGTGGCTACACCTTC.

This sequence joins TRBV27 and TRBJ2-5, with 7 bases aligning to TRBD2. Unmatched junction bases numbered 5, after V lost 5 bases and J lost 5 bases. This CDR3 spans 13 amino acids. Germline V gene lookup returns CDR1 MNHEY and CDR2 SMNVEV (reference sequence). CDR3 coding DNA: TGTGCCAGCAGTGGGGGACTACCTGAGACCCAGTACTTC. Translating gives CASSGGLPETQYF.

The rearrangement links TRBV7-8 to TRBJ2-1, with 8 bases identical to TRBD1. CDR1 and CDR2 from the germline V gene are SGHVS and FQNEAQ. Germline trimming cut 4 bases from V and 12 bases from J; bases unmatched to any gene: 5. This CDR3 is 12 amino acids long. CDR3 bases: TGTGCCAGCAGCTCGAGGACAGGGAGGCAGTTCTTC. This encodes CASSSRTGRQFF. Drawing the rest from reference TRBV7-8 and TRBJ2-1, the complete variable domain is GAGVSQSPRYKVAKRGQDVALRCDPISGHVSLFWYQQALGQGPEFLTYFQNEAQLDKSGLPSDRFFAERPEGSVSTLKIQRTQQEDSAVYLCASSSRTGRQFFGPGTRLTVL.

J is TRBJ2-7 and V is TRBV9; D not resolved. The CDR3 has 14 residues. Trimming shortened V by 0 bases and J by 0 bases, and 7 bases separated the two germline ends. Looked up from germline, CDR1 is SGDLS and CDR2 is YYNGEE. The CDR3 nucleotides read TGTGCCAGCAGCGTAGACCAGTCCTCCTACGAGCAGTACTTC. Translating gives CASSVDQSSYEQYF.

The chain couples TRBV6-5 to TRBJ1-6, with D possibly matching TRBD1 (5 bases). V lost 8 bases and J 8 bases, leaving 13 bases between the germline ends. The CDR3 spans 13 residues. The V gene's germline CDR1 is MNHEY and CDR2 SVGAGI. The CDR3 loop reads CASGALQDSPLHF. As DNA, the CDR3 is TGTGCCAGCGGGGCTCTTCAGGATTCACCCCTCCACTTT.